This T cell receptor beta chain originates from a study of CXCR3-negative and CXCR3-positive naive CD8 T cells. Study-level results: CXCR3-positive naive cells carried more hydrophobic TRB CDR3s than CXCR3-negative naive cells did. Naive cells that were CXCR3-negative or CXCR3-positive used TRBV-TRBJ genes alike, while memory cells diverged.

UMI-labeled TRB cDNA libraries were prepared by 5' RACE. With the 5' RACE reads reprocessed, TCRdb shows one record per CDR3 protein and no DNA. The sample totals 84,000 or so distinct CDR3 sequences; its top ten clones hold around 0.58%. Note on this clonotype: Its antigen is as yet unknown.

This CDR3 spans 14 amino acids. Germline V gives CDR1 MNHNS, CDR2 SASEGT. The chain employs TRBV6-1 and TRBJ2-1. The specimen was naive CXCR3+ CD8+ T cells from blood. Subset given: CD45RO-CCR7+CD27+CD95- naive CD8+ T cells expressing CXCR3 (TNR3+). The receptor's source is a human donor in good health. Some clones in this sample may be carry-over from other donors' samples. The CDR3 spells CASSEYESYNEQFF.